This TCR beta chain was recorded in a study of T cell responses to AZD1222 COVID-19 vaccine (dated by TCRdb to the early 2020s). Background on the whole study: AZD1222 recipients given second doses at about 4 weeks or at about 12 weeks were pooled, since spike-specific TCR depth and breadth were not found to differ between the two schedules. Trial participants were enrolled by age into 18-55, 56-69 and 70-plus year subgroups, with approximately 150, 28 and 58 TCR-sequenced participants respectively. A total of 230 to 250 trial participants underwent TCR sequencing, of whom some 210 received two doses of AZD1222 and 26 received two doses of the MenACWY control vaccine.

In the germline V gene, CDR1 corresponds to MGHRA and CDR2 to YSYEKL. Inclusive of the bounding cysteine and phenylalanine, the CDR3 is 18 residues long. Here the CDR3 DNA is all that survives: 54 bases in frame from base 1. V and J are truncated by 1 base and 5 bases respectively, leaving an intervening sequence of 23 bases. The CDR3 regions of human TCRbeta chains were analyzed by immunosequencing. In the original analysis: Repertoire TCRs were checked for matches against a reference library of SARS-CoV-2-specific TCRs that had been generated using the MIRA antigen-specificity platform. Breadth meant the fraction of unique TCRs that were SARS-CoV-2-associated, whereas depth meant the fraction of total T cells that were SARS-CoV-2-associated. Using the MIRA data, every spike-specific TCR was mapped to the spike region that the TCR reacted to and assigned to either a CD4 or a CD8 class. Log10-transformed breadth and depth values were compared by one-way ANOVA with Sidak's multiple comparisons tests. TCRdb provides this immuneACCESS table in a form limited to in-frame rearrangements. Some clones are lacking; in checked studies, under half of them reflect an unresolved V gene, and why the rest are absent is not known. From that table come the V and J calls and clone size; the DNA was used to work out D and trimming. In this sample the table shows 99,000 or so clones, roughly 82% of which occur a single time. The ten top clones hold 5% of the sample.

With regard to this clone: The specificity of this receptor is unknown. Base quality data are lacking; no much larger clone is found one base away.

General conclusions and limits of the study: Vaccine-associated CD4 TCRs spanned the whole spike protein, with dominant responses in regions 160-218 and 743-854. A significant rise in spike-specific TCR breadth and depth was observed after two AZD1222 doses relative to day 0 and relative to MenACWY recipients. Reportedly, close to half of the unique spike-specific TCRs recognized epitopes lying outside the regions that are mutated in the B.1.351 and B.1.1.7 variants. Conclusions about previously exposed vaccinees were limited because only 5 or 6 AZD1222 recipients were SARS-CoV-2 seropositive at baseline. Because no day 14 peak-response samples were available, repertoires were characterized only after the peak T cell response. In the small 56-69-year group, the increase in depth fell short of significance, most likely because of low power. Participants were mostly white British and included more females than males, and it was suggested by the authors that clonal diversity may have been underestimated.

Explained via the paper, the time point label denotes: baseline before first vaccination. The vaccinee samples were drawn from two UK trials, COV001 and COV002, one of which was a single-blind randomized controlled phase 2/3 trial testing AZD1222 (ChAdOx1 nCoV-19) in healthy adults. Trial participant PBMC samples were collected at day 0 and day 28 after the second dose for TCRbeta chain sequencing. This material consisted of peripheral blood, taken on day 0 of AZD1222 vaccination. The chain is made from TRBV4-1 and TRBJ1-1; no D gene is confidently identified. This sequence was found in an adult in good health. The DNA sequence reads TGCGCCAGCAGCCAAGTGGACCCTGGTGTACGTGGGCGGACTGAAGCTTTCTTT. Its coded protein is CASSQVDPGVRGRTEAFF.